Below are 26 T cell receptor beta chains sequenced from a single sample in a study of radiotherapy plus CTLA-4 blockade in lung cancer. Profiling relied on immunoSEQ multiplex PCR, and the TCRdb table lists in-frame clones only, not all of them. The sample records 95,000 to 150,000 clones, approximately 90% being singletons. Sequenced here: peripheral blood, sampled from a patient treated with radiotherapy plus ipilimumab. The receptors come from a human donor with non-small cell lung cancer that progressed on radiotherapy plus ipilimumab.

The chain is built from TRBV19 and TRBJ1-1; D remains ambiguous. V was cut by 7 bases and J by 1 base, with 4 bases left in between. Germline V gives CDR1 LNHDA, CDR2 SQIVND (reference sequence). CDR3 size: 11 residues. This CDR3 reads CASTKNTEAFF. The CDR3, as DNA: TGTGCCAGTACTAAGAACACTGAAGCTTTCTTT. The entire variable domain, with the rest obtained from reference TRBV19 and TRBJ1-1, is as follows: DGGITQSPKYLFRKEGQNVTLSCEQNLNHDAMYWYRQDPGQGLRLIYYSQIVNDFQKGDIAEGYSVSREKKESFPLTVTSAQKNPTAFYLCASTKNTEAFFGQGTRLTVV.

V and J are TRBV5-1 and TRBJ2-3; 9 bases fit TRBD2. The CDR3 length is 16 residues. J was trimmed by 4 bases and V by 0 bases; bases with no gene match: 6. Germline-derived CDR1 and CDR2 are SGHRS and YFSETQ. In nucleotides, the CDR3 is TGCGCCAGCAGCTTGGAAGGTAGCGGGAGAGCAGATACGCAGTATTTT. Translated: CASSLEGSGRADTQYF.

The chain joins TRBV11-2 to TRBJ2-3; 9 positions match TRBD2. Germline lookup yields CDR1 SGHAT and CDR2 FQNNGV. The ends lost 6 bases at V and 2 bases at J; junction bases unmatched: 6. The CDR3 runs to 15 residues. This chain's CDR3 is CASRIAGVHTDTQYF. The DNA of the CDR3 is TGTGCCAGCAGAATAGCGGGAGTACACACAGATACGCAGTATTTT.

This rearrangement joins TRBV19 to TRBJ2-3, with 9 bases lining up with TRBD2. Germline V lookup: CDR1 LNHDA, CDR2 SQIVND (reference sequence). The length of the CDR3 is 18 residues. Losses at the gene ends were 3 bases for V and 2 bases for J; bases not matched to a gene: 12. The CDR3 DNA sequence: TGTGCCAGTAGTATCAGTGCGGCGGGAGGGCCGGCCACAGATACGCAGTATTTT. Translated: CASSISAAGGPATDTQYF.

This chain uses TRBV9 with TRBJ2-1; 9 nucleotides align to TRBD2. Germline CDR1 and CDR2: SGDLS and YYNGEE. V trimming: 0 bases; J trimming: 8 bases; junction bases outside the gene matches: 15. This CDR3 is built from 18 residues. The CDR3 coding sequence is TGTGCCAGCAGCGTAGACCCAATCCCTAGCGGGGAAGGGGATGAGCAGTTCTTC. Its translation: CASSVDPIPSGEGDEQFF.

The rearrangement joins TRBV15 to TRBJ2-7; TRBD2 agrees at 7 bases. Germline V gives CDR1 LNHNV, CDR2 YYDKDF (reference sequence). Losses at the gene ends were 4 bases for V and 3 bases for J; bases not matched to a gene: 6. The CDR3 totals 14 residues. This CDR3 is CATSKSGTGYEQYF. The CDR3 nucleotides are TGTGCCACCAGCAAAAGCGGGACGGGCTACGAGCAGTACTTC.

V is TRBV5-6 and J is TRBJ2-5; 10 nucleotides line up with TRBD2. There are 18 residues in the CDR3. Germline V gene sequence: CDR1 SGHDT, CDR2 YYEEEE. The junction had 16 bases not matched to a gene; V was cut back by 3 bases and J by 5 bases. The CDR3 loop reads CASSSPQREGLGWETQYF. The CDR3 nucleotides read TGTGCCAGCAGCTCTCCGCAGCGGGAGGGCCTTGGGTGGGAGACCCAGTACTTC. The variable domain in full, completed from reference TRBV5-6 and TRBJ2-5, reads DAGVTQSPTHLIKTRGQQVTLRCSPKSGHDTVSWYQQALGQGPQFIFQYYEEEERQRGNFPDRFSGHQFPNYSSELNVNALLLGDSALYLCASSSPQREGLGWETQYFGPGTRLLVL.

The chain carries TRBV28 and TRBJ1-1; D remains ambiguous. This CDR3 is 15 amino acids long. The germline gives CDR1 MDHEN, CDR2 SYDVKM. Trimming removed 3 bases at V and 1 base at J, with 12 bases between. The CDR3 coding sequence is TGTGCCAGCAGTTTTAGAACAGTAAAGAACACTGAAGCTTTCTTT. Its protein product is CASSFRTVKNTEAFF.

Concerning this clone: At one of its ends the junction is not consistent with the germline gene, which may arise from a read error. This rearrangement joins TRBV10-2 to TRBJ1-5, with D possibly matching TRBD1 (6 bases). The length of the CDR3 is 13 residues. CDR1 WSHSY and CDR2 SAAADI come from the germline V gene. CDR3 sequence: CASRIGGSQAQHF. The CDR3 region has the DNA TGCGCCAGCCGGATTGGGGGCTCTCAGGCCCAGCATTTT.

The J gene is TRBJ2-5, the V gene TRBV11-2; no firm D call. This CDR3 is built from 12 residues. The germline V gene encodes CDR1 SGHAT and CDR2 FQNNGV. V shed 5 bases and J shed 5 bases, with 9 bases lying between them. CDR3 sequence reads: CASSPSRETQYF. DNA for the CDR3: TGTGCCAGCAGCCCGAGTCGGGAGACCCAGTACTTC. The full variable domain, in which reference TRBV11-2 and TRBJ2-5 provide the parts outside the CDR3, is EAGVAQSPRYKIIEKRQSVAFWCNPISGHATLYWYQQILGQGPKLLIQFQNNGVVDDSQLPKDRFSAERLKGVDSTLKIQPAKLEDSAVYLCASSPSRETQYFGPGTRLLVL.

The CDR3 loop is CASSHDRSRLVPRGDTQYF. In DNA, the CDR3 is TGCGCCAGCAGCCACGACCGATCTCGACTAGTCCCGAGGGGAGATACGCAGTATTTT. The rearrangement joins TRBV4-1 to TRBJ2-3, with D perhaps matching TRBD2 (6 bases). This CDR3 contains 19 residues. Germline V gene data show CDR1 as MGHRA and CDR2 as YSYEKL. V shed 3 bases and J shed 5 bases, with 27 bases lying between them.

V and J are TRBV10-1 and TRBJ2-2, with 13 bases matching TRBD2. Losses at the gene ends were 2 bases for V and 6 bases for J; bases not matched to a gene: 15. The CDR3 sequence is 20 residues long. Germline CDR1 and CDR2: WNHNN and SYGVQD (reference sequence). The CDR3 nucleotides read TGCGCCAGCAGTGAGAGAACTAGCGGGAGGGTTAACGGGGTCTCCGGGGAGCTGTTTTTT. This translates into CASSERTSGRVNGVSGELFF.

The rearrangement uses TRBV6-5 and TRBJ2-2, with D perhaps TRBD1 (5 bases). CDR3 length equals 16 residues. Trimming pared 3 bases from V and 4 bases from J, leaving 15 bases between. CDR1 is MNHEY and CDR2 is SVGAGI in the germline V gene. CDR3 DNA: TGTGCCAGCAGTTATTTCAGGGCAAAGGGCACCGGGGAGCTGTTTTTT. Protein sequence: CASSYFRAKGTGELFF.

The chain employs TRBV7-9 and TRBJ2-2; 8 bases map to TRBD2. The V and J ends lost 7 bases and 4 bases, in that order; junction bases with no gene match: 8. There are 15 residues in the CDR3. Per the germline V gene, CDR1 is SEHNR and CDR2 is FQNEAQ (reference sequence). The CDR3 here is CASMEIAGFTGELFF. The CDR3, as DNA: TGTGCCAGCATGGAGATAGCGGGATTCACCGGGGAGCTGTTTTTT.

The chain links TRBV5-1 to TRBJ2-5, with TRBD2 matching 13 bases. The germline V gene has CDR1 SGHRS and CDR2 YFSETQ. The CDR3 length is 16 residues. The junction had 9 bases not matched to a gene; V was cut back by 4 bases and J by 6 bases. CDR3 protein: CASSAIPGLAGKTQYF. For the CDR3, the DNA is TGCGCCAGCAGCGCTATTCCGGGACTAGCGGGAAAGACCCAGTACTTC.

This rearrangement joins TRBV28 to TRBJ2-1; 11 positions agree with TRBD2. V lost 6 bases, J lost 5 bases, and 6 bases stayed unmatched. This CDR3 has 15 residues. Per germline, CDR1 MDHEN and CDR2 SYDVKM. The CDR3 sequence: CASSIAGGPHNEQFF. In nucleotides, the CDR3 is TGTGCCAGCAGCATAGCGGGAGGGCCCCACAATGAGCAGTTCTTC.

This rearrangement joins TRBV5-6 to TRBJ1-1, with 8 bases identical to TRBD1. Trimming took 4 bases from V and 0 from J; bases not matched to a gene: 5. The CDR3 has 15 amino acids. Germline lookup yields CDR1 SGHDT and CDR2 YYEEEE. The CDR3 here is CASSPTDRVNTEAFF. CDR3 bases: TGTGCCAGCAGCCCTACGGACAGGGTGAACACTGAAGCTTTCTTT.

The chain uses TRBV29-1 and TRBJ2-7; TRBD1 matches 9 bases. This CDR3 contains 12 residues. Per the germline V gene, CDR1 is SQVTM and CDR2 is ANQGSEA. The trim removed 4 bases at V and 3 bases at J, leaving 1 base unmatched. CDR3 amino acids: CSVGQGDYEQYF. The CDR3 DNA sequence: TGCAGCGTTGGACAGGGGGACTACGAGCAGTACTTC.

The chain couples TRBV27 to TRBJ2-3; 9 nucleotides line up with TRBD2. Trimming cost V 8 bases and J 0 bases; bases outside gene matches: 9. The CDR3 runs to 16 residues. The germline V gene has CDR1 MNHEY and CDR2 SMNVEV (reference sequence). DNA for the CDR3: TGTGCCAGCTATCCCTCTAGCGGGGCTAGCACAGATACGCAGTATTTT. It yields the protein CASYPSSGASTDTQYF.

This rearrangement joins TRBV19 to TRBJ1-1; 7 bases are a match to TRBD1. The CDR3 length is 13 residues. Germline V gene lookup returns CDR1 LNHDA and CDR2 SQIVND (reference sequence). J lost 6 bases, V lost 9 bases, and 10 bases had no gene match. In DNA, the CDR3 is TGTGCCAGCTCGGGACAGTTGGGATCTGAAGCTTTCTTT. Translated, it gives CASSGQLGSEAFF.

The gene calls are TRBV6-1 and TRBJ2-7; a possible D gene is TRBD1 (5 bases). The CDR3 sequence is 14 residues long. The ends were cut back, 6 bases at V and 5 bases at J, with 17 bases in the middle. CDR1 and CDR2 (germline): MNHNS, SASEGT. The CDR3 reads CASSSRQNSHEQYF. In DNA, the CDR3 is TGTGCCAGCAGCTCCAGACAGAATAGCCACGAGCAGTACTTC.

The genes are TRBV11-3 and TRBJ2-1, with a possible D match to TRBD1 (5 bases). Per the germline V gene, CDR1 is SGHNT and CDR2 is YENEEA. The V end lost 4 bases, the J end lost 8 bases, and 9 bases lay between the germline ends. The CDR3 is made up of 12 amino acids. This chain's CDR3 is CASSSVGDEQFF. The CDR3 region has the DNA TGTGCCAGCAGCTCCGTAGGGGATGAGCAGTTCTTC.

The chain links TRBV7-2 to TRBJ2-2; D gene uncertain. Looked up from germline, CDR1 is SGHTA and CDR2 is FQGNSA. Deletions cut 3 bases from V and 3 bases from J, with 5 bases between. The CDR3 has 13 amino acids. The CDR3 nucleotides read TGTGCCAGCAGCTTCGGCCACACCGGGGAGCTGTTTTTT. The encoded protein is CASSFGHTGELFF.

The V gene is TRBV30, the J gene TRBJ1-5; a weak D match, TRBD1 (6 bases). V lost 3 bases and J lost 9, with 27 bases in between. Looked up from germline, CDR1 is GTSNPN and CDR2 is SVGIG (reference sequence). The CDR3 length is 17 residues. The CDR3 loop reads CAWSHNKFTGLSWPQHF. The DNA for the CDR3 is TGTGCCTGGAGCCATAACAAGTTCACAGGGCTATCTTGGCCCCAGCATTTT. The full variable domain, its missing parts supplied by reference TRBV30 and TRBJ1-5, is SQTIHQWPATLVQPVGSPLSLECTVEGTSNPNLYWYRQAAGRGLQLLFYSVGIGQISSEVPQNLSASRPQDRQFILSSKKLLLSDSGFYLCAWSHNKFTGLSWPQHFGDGTRLSIL.

This clone was observed a handful of times. This chain links TRBV10-3 with TRBJ2-7; D may be TRBD1 or TRBD2 (6 bases each). Germline-derived CDR1 and CDR2 are ENHRY and SYGVKD. The ends were cut back, 4 bases at V and 7 bases at J, with 11 bases in the middle. The CDR3 length is 12 residues. The CDR3 is CAISVLGGEQYF. The CDR3 DNA reads TGTGCCATCAGTGTATTAGGGGGGGAGCAGTACTTC.

This clone was seen a single time. The chain combines TRBV6-1 with TRBJ1-1; D is unclear. V shed 7 bases and J shed 1 base, with 10 bases lying between them. Germline values: CDR1 MNHNS, CDR2 SASEGT. The CDR3 totals 13 residues. CDR3 nucleotide sequence: TGTGCCAGCACCGGCCGGACGAACACTGAAGCTTTCTTT. It encodes CASTGRTNTEAFF.